This T cell receptor beta chain came from a study of T cells after yellow fever vaccination. Template-switching 5'RACE yielded the TCR cDNA; a universal primer site and UMIs were added in the process. MiXCR, run by TCRdb on the 5' RACE reads, gives a single entry per CDR3 protein. The sample contains under 300,000 distinct CDR3 sequences, about 7% of which appear only once. The CDR3 contains 12 residues. Germline V CDR1 and CDR2: SQVTM, ANQGSEA. The V and J ends lost 7 bases and 4 bases, in that order; junction bases with no gene match: 5. This sequence joins TRBV29-1 and TRBJ2-5; TRBD2 matches at 8 bases. The sample consisted of CD4+ T cells sorted from PBMCs, taken 15 days after the yellow fever booster vaccination. This receptor was obtained from a man younger than 40 who received the YFV17D yellow fever vaccine. CDR3 in DNA: TGCAGCGCAGCGGGAGCGACAGAGACCCAGTACTTC. It codes for CSAAGATETQYF.